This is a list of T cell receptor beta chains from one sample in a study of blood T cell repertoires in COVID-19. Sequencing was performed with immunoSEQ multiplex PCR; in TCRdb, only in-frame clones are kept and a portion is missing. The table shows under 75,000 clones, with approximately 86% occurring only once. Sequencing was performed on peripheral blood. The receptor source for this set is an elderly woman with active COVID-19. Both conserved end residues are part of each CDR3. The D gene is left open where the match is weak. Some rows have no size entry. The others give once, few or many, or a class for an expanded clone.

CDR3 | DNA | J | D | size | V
CASSDRGLRTEAFF | TGTGCCAGCAGCGACAGGGGGCTCAGGACTGAAGCTTTCTTT | TRBJ1-1 | TRBD1 | . | TRBV5-4
CASNIRGTGGYEQYF | TGTGCCAGCAACATAAGGGGGACAGGGGGTTATGAGCAGTACTTC | TRBJ2-7 | TRBD1 | . | TRBV7-8
CASSYDSGSNQPQHF | TGTGCCAGCAGCTACGACAGTGGCAGCAATCAGCCCCAGCATTTT | TRBJ1-5 | . | . | TRBV7-2
CASSYGQINTGELFF | TGTGCCAGCAGTTACGGGCAGATAAACACCGGGGAGCTGTTTTTT | TRBJ2-2 | . | . | TRBV6-2/TRBV6-3
CASSVTWGGGIDTQYF | TGTGCCAGCAGCGTCACCTGGGGCGGGGGAATAGATACGCAGTATTTT | TRBJ2-3 | TRBD2 | . | TRBV9
CASTSRGPHYNEQFF | TGTGCCAGCACGTCCAGGGGGCCCCACTACAATGAGCAGTTCTTC | TRBJ2-1 | TRBD1 | . | TRBV27
CASSLFGTGQGVTDTQYF | TGTGCCAGCAGCTTATTCGGAACGGGACAGGGAGTCACAGATACGCAGTATTTT | TRBJ2-3 | TRBD1 | few | TRBV7-3
CASSQGAVTEAFF | TGTGCCAGCAGCCAGGGGGCGGTCACTGAAGCTTTCTTT | TRBJ1-1 | TRBD1 | . | TRBV9
CATEGAGNEKLFF | TGTGCCACCGAGGGGGCAGGGAATGAAAAACTGTTTTTT | TRBJ1-4 | TRBD1 | . | TRBV2
CASSPQPSGRKETQYF | TGTGCCAGCTCACCACAGCCTAGCGGGCGAAAAGAGACCCAGTACTTC | TRBJ2-5 | TRBD2 | . | TRBV18
CASSFGAGTGELFF | TGTGCCAGCAGTTTTGGGGCCGGCACCGGGGAGCTGTTTTTT | TRBJ2-2 | . | . | TRBV27
CASSLDGQGYNEQFF | TGCGCCAGCAGCCTGGACGGACAGGGCTACAATGAGCAGTTCTTC | TRBJ2-1 | TRBD1 | . | TRBV5-1
CASSWAPWERGRDTQYF | TGTGCCAGCAGTTGGGCCCCCTGGGAGCGGGGTCGGGATACGCAGTATTTT | TRBJ2-3 | TRBD2 | . | TRBV27
CSVDDGGPGNEQFF | TGCAGCGTTGATGACGGGGGACCGGGGAATGAGCAGTTCTTC | TRBJ2-1 | . | . | TRBV29-1
CASSLSSYEQYF | TGTGCCAGCAGTTTGAGCTCCTACGAGCAGTACTTC | TRBJ2-7 | . | . | TRBV11-3
CASSPGQGEKLFF | TGCGCCAGCAGCCCGGGACAGGGAGAAAAACTGTTTTTT | TRBJ1-4 | TRBD1 | . | TRBV5-1
CASSFGEMIDEQYF | TGTGCCAGCAGTTTCGGAGAAATGATCGACGAGCAGTACTTC | TRBJ2-7 | . | . | TRBV6-6
CASSLTGSDYNEQFF | TGTGCCAGCAGCTTAACCGGGTCAGATTACAATGAGCAGTTCTTC | TRBJ2-1 | . | . | TRBV11-3
CASSPGSYRSGQPQHF | TGTGCCAGCAGCCCCGGGAGCTACAGGTCGGGGCAGCCCCAGCATTTT | TRBJ1-5 | . | . | TRBV28
CASSLGQGLDGYTF | TGTGCCAGCAGCCTGGGACAGGGCCTGGATGGCTACACCTTC | TRBJ1-2 | TRBD1 | . | TRBV5-5
CAATGYTEAFF | TGTGCAGCGACAGGTTACACTGAAGCTTTCTTT | TRBJ1-1 | . | . | TRBV28
CASSPPGASADTQYF | TGTGCCAGCAGCCCCCCCGGCGCTAGCGCAGATACGCAGTATTTT | TRBJ2-3 | . | . | TRBV4-2
CASSIEAAGLEQFF | TGTGCCAGTAGTATAGAAGCGGCAGGCCTAGAGCAGTTCTTC | TRBJ2-1 | . | . | TRBV19
CASSALAGGRGEQFF | TGTGCCAGCAGTGCACTAGCGGGGGGCCGGGGCGAGCAGTTCTTC | TRBJ2-1 | TRBD2 | . | TRBV25-1
CASSQVSGGSGNTIYF | TGCGCCAGCAGCCAAGTGAGCGGGGGTTCTGGAAACACCATATATTTT | TRBJ1-3 | . | once | TRBV4-3
CASSQRGRQGGGLGEKLFF | TGTGCCAGCAGCCAAAGAGGACGACAGGGTGGAGGTTTAGGCGAAAAACTGTTTTTT | TRBJ1-4 | TRBD1 | . | TRBV11-2
CASSPNTGTSVTDTQYF | TGTGCCAGCAGTCCCAACACAGGGACTAGCGTCACAGATACGCAGTATTTT | TRBJ2-3 | TRBD2 | . | TRBV6-2/TRBV6-3
CASSIRLAGGSYNEQFF | TGTGCCAGTAGTATCCGACTAGCGGGGGGCTCCTACAATGAGCAGTTCTTC | TRBJ2-1 | TRBD2 | once | TRBV19
CASSPPARASYEQYF | TGTGCCAGCTCACCACCGGCCAGGGCCTCCTACGAGCAGTACTTC | TRBJ2-7 | . | few | TRBV18
CASSWWTGGEQYF | TGTGCCAGCAGCTGGTGGACGGGGGGAGAGCAGTACTTC | TRBJ2-7 | TRBD2 | . | TRBV7-9
CARSLRTGVENNYEQYF | TGTGCCAGAAGCTTGAGGACAGGGGTCGAAAATAATTACGAGCAGTACTTC | TRBJ2-7 | TRBD1 | . | TRBV5-3
CASSTDRGNTEAFF | TGTGCCAGCTCAACGGACAGGGGGAACACTGAAGCTTTCTTT | TRBJ1-1 | TRBD1 | . | TRBV18